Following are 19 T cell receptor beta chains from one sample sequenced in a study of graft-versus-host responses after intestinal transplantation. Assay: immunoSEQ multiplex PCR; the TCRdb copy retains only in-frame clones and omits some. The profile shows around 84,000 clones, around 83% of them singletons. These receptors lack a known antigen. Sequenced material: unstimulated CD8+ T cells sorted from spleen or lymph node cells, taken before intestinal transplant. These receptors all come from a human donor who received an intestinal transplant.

CDR3 in amino acids: CSVPPQTGLNEQFF. CDR3 in DNA: TGCAGCGTCCCACCTCAGACAGGGTTGAATGAGCAGTTCTTC. V gene TRBV29-1 combines with J gene TRBJ2-1; 7 nucleotides match TRBD1. The trim removed 6 bases at V and 7 bases at J, leaving 12 bases unmatched. This CDR3 is 14 amino acids long. The germline gives CDR1 SQVTM, CDR2 ANQGSEA.

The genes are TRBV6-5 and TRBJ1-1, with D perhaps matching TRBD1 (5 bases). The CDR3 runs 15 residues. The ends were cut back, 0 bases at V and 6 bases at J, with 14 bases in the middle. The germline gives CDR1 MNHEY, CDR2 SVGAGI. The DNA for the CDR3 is TGTGCCAGCAGTTACTCGAATGGCAGGGTCGCTGAAGCTTTCTTT. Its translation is CASSYSNGRVAEAFF.

The CDR3, as DNA: TGTGCCAGCAGTATGGACACCACTACCTCCTACGAGCAGTACTTC. This gives the protein CASSMDTTTSYEQYF. The J gene is TRBJ2-5, the V gene TRBV27; D is perhaps TRBD1 (5 bases). The DNA matches TRBJ2-7 better at its end, which makes the J call doubtful. CDR1 is MNHEY, CDR2 SMNVEV, per germline (reference sequence). CDR3 length: 15 amino acids.

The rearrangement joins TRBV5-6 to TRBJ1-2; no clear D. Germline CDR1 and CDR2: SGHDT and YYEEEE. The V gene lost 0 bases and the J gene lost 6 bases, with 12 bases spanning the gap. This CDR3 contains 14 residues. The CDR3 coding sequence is TGTGCCAGCAGCTTGGCTCTGGACCCCGATGGCTACACCTTC. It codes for CASSLALDPDGYTF.

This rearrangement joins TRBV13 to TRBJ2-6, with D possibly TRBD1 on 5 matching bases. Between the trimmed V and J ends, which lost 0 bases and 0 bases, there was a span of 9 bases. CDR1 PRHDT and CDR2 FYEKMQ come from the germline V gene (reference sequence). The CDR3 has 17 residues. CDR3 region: CASSLGSQDSGANVLTF. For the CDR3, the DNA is TGTGCCAGCAGCTTAGGATCACAGGACTCTGGGGCCAACGTCCTGACTTTC.

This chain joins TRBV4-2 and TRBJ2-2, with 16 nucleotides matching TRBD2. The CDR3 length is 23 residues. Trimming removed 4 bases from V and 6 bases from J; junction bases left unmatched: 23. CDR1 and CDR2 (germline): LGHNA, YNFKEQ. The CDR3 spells CASSPGTSVTLWGLAGGPGELFF. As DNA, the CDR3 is TGTGCCAGCAGCCCCGGGACTAGCGTAACATTGTGGGGACTAGCGGGGGGGCCCGGGGAGCTGTTTTTT.

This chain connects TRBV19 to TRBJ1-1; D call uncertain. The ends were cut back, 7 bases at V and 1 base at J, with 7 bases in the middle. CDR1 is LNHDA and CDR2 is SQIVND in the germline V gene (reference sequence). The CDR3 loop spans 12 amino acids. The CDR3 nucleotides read TGTGCCAGTACCCCTTCGAACACTGAAGCTTTCTTT. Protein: CASTPSNTEAFF. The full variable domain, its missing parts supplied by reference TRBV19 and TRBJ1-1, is DGGITQSPKYLFRKEGQNVTLSCEQNLNHDAMYWYRQDPGQGLRLIYYSQIVNDFQKGDIAEGYSVSREKKESFPLTVTSAQKNPTAFYLCASTPSNTEAFFGQGTRLTVV.

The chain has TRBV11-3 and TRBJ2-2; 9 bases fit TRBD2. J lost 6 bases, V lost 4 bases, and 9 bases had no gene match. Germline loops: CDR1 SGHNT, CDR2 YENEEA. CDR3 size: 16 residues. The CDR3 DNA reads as TGTGCCAGCAGCTCCCGACTAGCGGAGGAGGCCGGGGAGCTGTTTTTT. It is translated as CASSSRLAEEAGELFF.

DNA of the CDR3: TGTGCCACCAGCAGAGATGGGGTAGCGGGGGGCAAAGAGACCCAGTACTTC. Its protein product is CATSRDGVAGGKETQYF. The J gene is TRBJ2-5, the V gene TRBV15, with 10 bases identical to TRBD2. V dropped 0 bases and J dropped 3; count of bases not matched to a gene: 7. This CDR3 comprises 17 residues. Looked up from germline, CDR1 is LNHNV and CDR2 is YYDKDF (reference sequence).

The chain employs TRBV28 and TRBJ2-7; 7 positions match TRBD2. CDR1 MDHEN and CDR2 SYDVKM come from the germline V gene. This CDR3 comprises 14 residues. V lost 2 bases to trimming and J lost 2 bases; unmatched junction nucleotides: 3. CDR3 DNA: TGTGCCAGCAGTTTAGGGCTAGCGGCCTACGAGCAGTACTTC. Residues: CASSLGLAAYEQYF.

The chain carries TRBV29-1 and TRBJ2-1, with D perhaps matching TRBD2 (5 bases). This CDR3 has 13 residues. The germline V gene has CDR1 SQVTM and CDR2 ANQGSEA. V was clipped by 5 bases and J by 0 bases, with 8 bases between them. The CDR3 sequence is CSVSGSSYNEQFF. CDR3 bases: TGCAGCGTTAGCGGAAGCTCCTACAATGAGCAGTTCTTC.

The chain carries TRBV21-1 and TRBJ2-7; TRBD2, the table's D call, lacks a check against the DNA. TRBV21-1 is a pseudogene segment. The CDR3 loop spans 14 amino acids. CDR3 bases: TGTGCCAGCAGCAAAGGCAGAGGGTTCTACGAGCAGTACTTC. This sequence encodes CASSKGRGFYEQYF.

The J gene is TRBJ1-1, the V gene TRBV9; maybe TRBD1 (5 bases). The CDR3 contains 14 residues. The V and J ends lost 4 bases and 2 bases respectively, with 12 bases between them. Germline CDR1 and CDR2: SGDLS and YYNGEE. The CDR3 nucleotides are TGTGCCAGCAGCACAGACAGCTTCAACACTGAAGCTTTCTTT. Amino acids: CASSTDSFNTEAFF.

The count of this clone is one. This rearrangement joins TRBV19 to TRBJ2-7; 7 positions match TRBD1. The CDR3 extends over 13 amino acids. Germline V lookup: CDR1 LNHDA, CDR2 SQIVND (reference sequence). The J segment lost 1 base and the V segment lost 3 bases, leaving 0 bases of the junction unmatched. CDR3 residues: CASSMGQSYEQYF. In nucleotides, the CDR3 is TGTGCCAGTAGTATGGGACAGTCCTACGAGCAGTACTTC. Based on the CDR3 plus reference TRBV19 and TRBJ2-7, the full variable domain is DGGITQSPKYLFRKEGQNVTLSCEQNLNHDAMYWYRQDPGQGLRLIYYSQIVNDFQKGDIAEGYSVSREKKESFPLTVTSAQKNPTAFYLCASSMGQSYEQYFGPGTRLTVT.

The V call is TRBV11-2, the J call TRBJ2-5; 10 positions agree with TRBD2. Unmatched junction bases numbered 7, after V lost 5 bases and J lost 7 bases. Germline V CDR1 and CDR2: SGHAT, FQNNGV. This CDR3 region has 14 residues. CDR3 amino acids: CASSNQRGGMTQYF. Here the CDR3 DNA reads TGTGCCAGCAGCAACCAGCGGGGGGGAATGACCCAGTACTTC. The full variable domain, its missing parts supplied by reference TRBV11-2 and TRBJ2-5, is EAGVAQSPRYKIIEKRQSVAFWCNPISGHATLYWYQQILGQGPKLLIQFQNNGVVDDSQLPKDRFSAERLKGVDSTLKIQPAKLEDSAVYLCASSNQRGGMTQYFGPGTRLLVL.

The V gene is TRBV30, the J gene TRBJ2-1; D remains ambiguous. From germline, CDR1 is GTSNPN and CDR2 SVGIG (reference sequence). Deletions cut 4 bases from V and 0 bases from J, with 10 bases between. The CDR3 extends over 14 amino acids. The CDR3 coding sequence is TGTGCCTGGAAGGGCGGCAACTCCTACAATGAGCAGTTCTTC. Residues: CAWKGGNSYNEQFF.

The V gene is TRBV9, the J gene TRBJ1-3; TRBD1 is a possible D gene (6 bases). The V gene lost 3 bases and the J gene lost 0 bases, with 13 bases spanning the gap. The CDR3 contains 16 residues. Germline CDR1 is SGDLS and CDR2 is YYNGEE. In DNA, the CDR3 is TGTGCCAGCAGCGGAGGACAGACTATCTCTGGAAACACCATATATTTT. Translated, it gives CASSGGQTISGNTIYF.

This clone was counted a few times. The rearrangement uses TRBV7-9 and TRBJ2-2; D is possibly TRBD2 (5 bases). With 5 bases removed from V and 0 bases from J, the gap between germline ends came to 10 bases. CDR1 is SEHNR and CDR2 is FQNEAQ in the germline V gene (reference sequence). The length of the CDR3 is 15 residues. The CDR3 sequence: CASSRRLPNTGELFF. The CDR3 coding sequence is TGTGCCAGCAGCCGGCGACTACCGAACACCGGGGAGCTGTTTTTT.

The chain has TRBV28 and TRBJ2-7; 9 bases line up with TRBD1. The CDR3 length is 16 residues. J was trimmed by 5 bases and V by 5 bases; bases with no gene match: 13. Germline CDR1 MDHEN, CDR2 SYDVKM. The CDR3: CASSPPGGQGRNEQYF. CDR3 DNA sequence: TGTGCCAGCAGTCCCCCGGGGGGACAGGGTAGGAACGAGCAGTACTTC.